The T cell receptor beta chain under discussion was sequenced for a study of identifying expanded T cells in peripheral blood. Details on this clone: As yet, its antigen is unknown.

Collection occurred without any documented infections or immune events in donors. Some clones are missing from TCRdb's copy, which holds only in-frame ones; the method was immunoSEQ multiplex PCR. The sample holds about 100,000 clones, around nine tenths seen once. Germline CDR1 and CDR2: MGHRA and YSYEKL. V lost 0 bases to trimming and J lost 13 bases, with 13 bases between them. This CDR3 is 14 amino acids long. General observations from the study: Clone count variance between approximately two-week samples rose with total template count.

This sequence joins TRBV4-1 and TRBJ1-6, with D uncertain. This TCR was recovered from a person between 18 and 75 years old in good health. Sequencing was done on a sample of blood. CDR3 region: CASSQDGFTPPLHF. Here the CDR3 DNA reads TGCGCCAGCAGCCAAGATGGGTTTACGCCCCCCCTCCACTTT.